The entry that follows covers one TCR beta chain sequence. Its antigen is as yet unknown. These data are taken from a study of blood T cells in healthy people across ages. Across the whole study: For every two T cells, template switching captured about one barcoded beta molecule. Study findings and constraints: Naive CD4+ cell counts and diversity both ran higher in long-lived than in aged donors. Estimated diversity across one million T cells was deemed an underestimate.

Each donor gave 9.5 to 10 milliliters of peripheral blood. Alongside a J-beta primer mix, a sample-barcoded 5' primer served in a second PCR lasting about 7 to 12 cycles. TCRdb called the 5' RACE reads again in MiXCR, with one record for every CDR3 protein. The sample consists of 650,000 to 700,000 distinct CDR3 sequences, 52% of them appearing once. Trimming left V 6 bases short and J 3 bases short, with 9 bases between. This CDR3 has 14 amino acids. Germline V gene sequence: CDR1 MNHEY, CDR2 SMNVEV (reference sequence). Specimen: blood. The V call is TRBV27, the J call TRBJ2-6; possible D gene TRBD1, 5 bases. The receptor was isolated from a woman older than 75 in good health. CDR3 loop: CASSPGNGANVLTF. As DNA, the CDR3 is TGTGCCAGCAGCCCAGGGAATGGGGCCAACGTCCTGACTTTC. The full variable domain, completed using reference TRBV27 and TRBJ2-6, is EAQVTQNPRYLITVTGKKLTVTCSQNMNHEYMSWYRQDPGLGLRQIYYSMNVEVTDKGDVPEGYKVSRKEKRNFPLILESPSPNQTSLYFCASSPGNGANVLTFGAGSRLTVL.